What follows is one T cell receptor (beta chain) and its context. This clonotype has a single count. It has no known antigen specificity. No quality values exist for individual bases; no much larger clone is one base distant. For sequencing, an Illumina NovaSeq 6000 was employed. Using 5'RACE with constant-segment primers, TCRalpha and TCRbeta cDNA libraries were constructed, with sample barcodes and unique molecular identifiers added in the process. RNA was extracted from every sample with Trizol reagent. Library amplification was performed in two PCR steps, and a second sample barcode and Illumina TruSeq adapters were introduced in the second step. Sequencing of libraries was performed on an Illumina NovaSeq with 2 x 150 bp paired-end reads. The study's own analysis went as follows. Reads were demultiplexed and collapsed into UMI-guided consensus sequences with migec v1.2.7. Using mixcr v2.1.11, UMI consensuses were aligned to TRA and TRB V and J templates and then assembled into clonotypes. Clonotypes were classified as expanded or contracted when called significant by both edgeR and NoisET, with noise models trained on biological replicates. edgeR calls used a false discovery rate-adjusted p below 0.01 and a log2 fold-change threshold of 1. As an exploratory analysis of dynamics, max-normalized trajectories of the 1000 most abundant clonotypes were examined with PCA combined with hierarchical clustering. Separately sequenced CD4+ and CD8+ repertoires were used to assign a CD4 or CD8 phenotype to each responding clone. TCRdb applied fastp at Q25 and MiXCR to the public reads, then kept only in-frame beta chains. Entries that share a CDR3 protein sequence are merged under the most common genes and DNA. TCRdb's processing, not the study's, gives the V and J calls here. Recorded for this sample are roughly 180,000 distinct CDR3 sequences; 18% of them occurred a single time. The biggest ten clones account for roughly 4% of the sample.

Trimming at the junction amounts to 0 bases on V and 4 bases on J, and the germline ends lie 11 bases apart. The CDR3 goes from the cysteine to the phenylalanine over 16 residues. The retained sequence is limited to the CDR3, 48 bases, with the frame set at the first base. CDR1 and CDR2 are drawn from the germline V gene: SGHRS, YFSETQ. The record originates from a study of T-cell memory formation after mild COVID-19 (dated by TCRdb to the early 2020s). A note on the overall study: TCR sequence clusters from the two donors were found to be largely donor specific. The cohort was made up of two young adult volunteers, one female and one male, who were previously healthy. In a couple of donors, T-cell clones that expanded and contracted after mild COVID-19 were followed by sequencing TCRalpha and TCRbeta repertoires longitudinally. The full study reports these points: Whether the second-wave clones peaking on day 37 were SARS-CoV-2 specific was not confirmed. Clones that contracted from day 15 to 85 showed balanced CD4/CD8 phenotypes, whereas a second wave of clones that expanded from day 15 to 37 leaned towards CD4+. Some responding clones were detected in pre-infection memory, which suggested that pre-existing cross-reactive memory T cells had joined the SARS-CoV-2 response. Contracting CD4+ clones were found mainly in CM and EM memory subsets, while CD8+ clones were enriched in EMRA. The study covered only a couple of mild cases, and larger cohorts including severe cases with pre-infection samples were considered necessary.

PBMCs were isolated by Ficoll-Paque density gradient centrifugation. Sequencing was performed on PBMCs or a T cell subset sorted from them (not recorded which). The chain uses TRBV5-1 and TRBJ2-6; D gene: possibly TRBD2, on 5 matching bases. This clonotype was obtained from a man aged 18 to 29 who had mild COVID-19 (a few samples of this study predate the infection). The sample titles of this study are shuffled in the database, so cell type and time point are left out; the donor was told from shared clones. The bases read TGCGCCAGCAGCTTGGATGGAGGTCTCGGGGCCAACGTCCTGACTTTC. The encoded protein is CASSLDGGLGANVLTF.